The text below deals with one T cell receptor (beta chain). What it binds is not known. A multiplex PCR was run with 60 Vbeta primers and 13 Jbeta primers. Per the authors' pipeline: In a later analysis, some 11 million of approximately 81 million unique beta chains occurred in at least two donors. Generated by immunoSEQ multiplex PCR, the TCRdb table keeps only in-frame clones and is missing some. V and J calls and clone size are those listed in that table; D and trimming were worked out from the DNA. The data contain about 140,000 clones, 75% to 85% of them seen just once; the ten biggest clones take up 4.5%. The sample originates from a study of cytomegalovirus exposure and HLA in healthy donors. Study outcomes and limitations: Relative to equally common others, HLA-associated TCR beta chains showed greater clonal expansion in a later analysis.

Germline CDR1 SGHRS, CDR2 YFSETQ. CDR3 length: 14 residues. Between the trimmed V and J ends, which lost 0 bases and 1 base, there was a span of 8 bases. The sample comprised PBMCs. This clonotype originated in a man aged 40-49 years in good health and CMV-seronegative. This rearrangement joins TRBV5-1 to TRBJ2-7; D call uncertain. In DNA, the CDR3 is TGCGCCAGCAGCTTGGCCGTCAGTTCCTACGAGCAGTACTTC. Protein: CASSLAVSSYEQYF.